The 20 T cell receptor beta chains given below trace back to one sample, sequenced in a study of OX40 agonist ivuxolimab in advanced cancers. Profiled with immunoSEQ multiplex PCR; TCRdb holds only in-frame clones, not every one. Found here are about 79,000 clones, over 75% of them singletons; the top ten hold around 4.1%. Sample: CD4+ or CD8+ T cells sorted from blood, taken in a trial of the OX40 agonist ivuxolimab. The source is an adult with an advanced solid tumor such as melanoma, head and neck, liver or kidney cancer.

The rearrangement links TRBV6-1 to TRBJ2-7, with D possibly TRBD2 on 6 matching bases. The V and J ends lost 1 base and 2 bases respectively, with 12 bases between them. The CDR3 contains 15 residues. The germline gives CDR1 MNHNS, CDR2 SASEGT. The CDR3 loop reads CASSEGGTSTYEQYF. The CDR3 DNA is TGTGCCAGCAGTGAAGGCGGGACGTCTACCTACGAGCAGTACTTC.

V and J are TRBV28 and TRBJ1-2, with D possibly TRBD1 on 5 matching bases. Germline CDR1 MDHEN, CDR2 SYDVKM. The length of the CDR3 is 13 residues. V lost 9 bases and J lost 0, with 11 bases in between. Written as DNA, the CDR3 is TGTGCCAGTAGACAGATACCTAACTATGGCTACACCTTC. This translates into CASRQIPNYGYTF.

V gene TRBV30 combines with J gene TRBJ2-1; TRBD2 matches at 8 bases. This CDR3 has 14 residues. Germline loops: CDR1 GTSNPN, CDR2 SVGIG (reference sequence). Germline trimming cut 2 bases from V and 3 bases from J; bases unmatched to any gene: 3. The CDR3: CAWSTGTSYNEQFF. The CDR3 DNA follows: TGTGCCTGGAGTACCGGGACTAGCTACAATGAGCAGTTCTTC.

The chain couples TRBV7-9 to TRBJ2-5, with D possibly being TRBD2 (7 bases). CDR1 is SEHNR, CDR2 FQNEAQ, per germline (reference sequence). This CDR3 comprises 15 residues. Trimming stripped 5 bases from V and 0 bases from J, with 13 bases between. CDR3 sequence reads: CASSPRGADQETQYF. In DNA form, the CDR3 reads TGTGCCAGCAGCCCCCGGGGGGCAGACCAAGAGACCCAGTACTTC.

J is TRBJ2-3 and V is TRBV13; D is perhaps TRBD2 (7 bases). This CDR3 spans 13 amino acids. Trimming took 8 bases from V and 4 from J, leaving 13 bases between them. Germline V gene data show CDR1 as PRHDT and CDR2 as FYEKMQ (reference sequence). CDR3 residues: CASSRGAADTQYF. The CDR3 DNA sequence: TGTGCCAGCTCCCGGGGGGCTGCAGATACGCAGTATTTT.

The chain couples TRBV6-1 to TRBJ2-7, with 12 bases matching TRBD2. J gave up 3 bases and V 5 bases, and 5 bases lay outside the gene matches. CDR3 length: 15 amino acids. In germline, CDR1 is MNHNS, CDR2 SASEGT. CDR3: CASSSTSGSGYEQYF. CDR3 nucleotide sequence: TGTGCCAGCAGTTCGACTAGCGGGAGTGGCTACGAGCAGTACTTC.

J is TRBJ1-2 and V is TRBV30; 10 bases map to TRBD1. CDR1 and CDR2 from the germline V gene are GTSNPN and SVGIG (reference sequence). With 1 base clipped from V and 0 bases from J, the junction kept 5 bases outside the gene matches. This CDR3 is built from 16 residues. The CDR3 sequence is CAWSDGQGGPNYGYTF. In DNA, the CDR3 is TGTGCCTGGAGTGACGGACAGGGGGGTCCTAACTATGGCTACACCTTC.

This clone appeared a few times. The chain couples TRBV7-8 to TRBJ2-2, with TRBD1 as a possible D gene (6 bases). Germline V lookup: CDR1 SGHVS, CDR2 FQNEAQ. Trimming pared 6 bases from V and 4 bases from J, leaving 12 bases between. The CDR3 is 14 amino acids. The CDR3 sequence: CASREQGTTGELFF. The CDR3 DNA is TGTGCCAGCAGGGAACAGGGTACCACCGGGGAGCTGTTTTTT.

This sequence joins TRBV5-1 and TRBJ2-3, with D possibly being TRBD2 (6 bases). The V gene lost 1 base and the J gene lost 2 bases, with 14 bases spanning the gap. There are 16 residues in the CDR3. The germline V gene encodes CDR1 SGHRS and CDR2 YFSETQ. The CDR3 nucleotides read TGCGCCAGCAGCTTGCCGGCTAGCGTGGACACAGATACGCAGTATTTT. It yields the protein CASSLPASVDTDTQYF.

V and J are TRBV6-1 and TRBJ1-5; TRBD1 agrees at 9 bases. From germline, CDR1 is MNHNS and CDR2 SASEGT. This CDR3 spans 15 amino acids. With V trimmed by 8 bases and J by 7 bases, 12 bases remained unmatched. Written as DNA, the CDR3 is TGTGCCAGCTCACTTACAGGGGGCGAGGGCCAGCCCCAGCATTTT. Its translation: CASSLTGGEGQPQHF.

The rearrangement uses TRBV6-5 and TRBJ1-5; TRBD1 agrees at 8 bases. V trimming: 6 bases; J trimming: 2 bases; junction bases outside the gene matches: 6. Germline values: CDR1 MNHEY, CDR2 SVGAGI. CDR3 length: 15 amino acids. The CDR3 spells CASRTGGGGNQPQHF. The DNA for the CDR3 is TGTGCCAGCAGAACAGGGGGTGGCGGCAATCAGCCCCAGCATTTT.

V and J are TRBV5-1 and TRBJ2-2, with 10 bases identical to TRBD1. The germline CDR1 and CDR2 sequences are SGHRS and YFSETQ. This CDR3 has 15 amino acids. The ends lost 9 bases at V and 7 bases at J; junction bases unmatched: 12. The CDR3 DNA reads as TGCGCCACCAAACCGGGACAGGGGAACCACGGGGAGCTGTTTTTT. The encoded protein is CATKPGQGNHGELFF.

This clone has only one observation. The rearrangement links TRBV15 to TRBJ2-7, with TRBD2 as a possible D gene (5 bases). This CDR3 region has 13 residues. CDR1 is LNHNV and CDR2 is YYDKDF in the germline V gene (reference sequence). V lost 4 bases to trimming and J lost 4 bases, with 11 bases between them. This chain's CDR3 is CATSNGLLYEQYF. As DNA, the CDR3 is TGTGCCACCAGCAACGGACTGCTTTACGAGCAGTACTTC. Looking up the rest from reference TRBV15 and TRBJ2-7 gives the full variable domain: DAMVIQNPRYQVTQFGKPVTLSCSQTLNHNVMYWYQQKSSQAPKLLFHYYDKDFNNEADTPDNFQSRRPNTSFCFLDIRSPGLGDTAMYLCATSNGLLYEQYFGPGTRLTVT.

This clone was detected only a few times. The V and J genes are TRBV11-1 and TRBJ1-4; no clear D. V dropped 1 base and J dropped 10 bases, with 10 bases sitting between them. The V gene's germline CDR1 is SGHAT and CDR2 FQDESV (reference sequence). CDR3 length equals 13 residues. Here the CDR3 reads CASSLVEAGKLFF. The CDR3 DNA follows: TGTGCCAGCAGCTTAGTGGAGGCGGGAAAACTGTTTTTT.

The rearrangement joins TRBV6-1 to TRBJ2-5; D gene uncertain. The CDR3 is 15 amino acids. Germline loops: CDR1 MNHNS, CDR2 SASEGT. V shed 1 base and J shed 4 bases, with 13 bases lying between them. CDR3 DNA sequence: TGTGCCAGCAGTGAAGTGGCCGGTCTCACAGAGACCCAGTACTTC. It encodes CASSEVAGLTETQYF.

The rearrangement links TRBV18 to TRBJ2-3; D call uncertain. The CDR3 has 14 amino acids. In germline, CDR1 is KGHSH, CDR2 LQKENI. Trimming removed 1 base from V and 2 bases from J, with 7 bases in between. For the CDR3, the DNA is TGTGCCAGCTCACCACGCGACAACACAGATACGCAGTATTTT. Amino acid sequence: CASSPRDNTDTQYF.

This sequence joins TRBV11-2 and TRBJ2-7, with D tentatively TRBD2 (6 bases). Trimming left V 5 bases short and J 2 bases short, with 13 bases between. The CDR3 has 14 residues. Per germline, CDR1 SGHAT and CDR2 FQNNGV. The CDR3 sequence is CASSAGRRTYEQYF. In nucleotides, the CDR3 is TGTGCCAGCAGCGCCGGGAGAAGGACCTACGAGCAGTACTTC.

The rearrangement uses TRBV29-1 and TRBJ2-7; D uncertain. V was cut by 4 bases and J by 0 bases, with 10 bases left in between. CDR3 length: 13 residues. Germline loops: CDR1 SQVTM, CDR2 ANQGSEA. The CDR3 DNA sequence: TGCAGCGTTGGTAGCTCAAGCTCCTACGAGCAGTACTTC. Amino acids: CSVGSSSSYEQYF.

This clone is a singleton in its sample. The gene calls are TRBV6-5 and TRBJ1-1; weak D call: TRBD1 (6 bases). Germline CDR1 reads MNHEY; CDR2 reads SVGAGI. The length of the CDR3 is 14 residues. Trimming took off 2 bases at V and 5 bases at J, with 12 bases between the two ends. The CDR3 nucleotides are TGTGCCAGCAGTTACGGAGACAGGAGTACTGAAGCTTTCTTT. Protein: CASSYGDRSTEAFF.

The V and J genes are TRBV23-1 and TRBJ1-5, with D uncertain. TRBV23-1 is identified as an open reading frame with a role that is uncertain. V shed 7 bases and J shed 7 bases, with 17 bases lying between them. The length of the CDR3 is 14 residues. CDR3 amino acids: CASIVRVPRQPQHF. The CDR3 nucleotides are TGCGCCAGCATAGTACGTGTTCCGAGGCAGCCCCAGCATTTT.